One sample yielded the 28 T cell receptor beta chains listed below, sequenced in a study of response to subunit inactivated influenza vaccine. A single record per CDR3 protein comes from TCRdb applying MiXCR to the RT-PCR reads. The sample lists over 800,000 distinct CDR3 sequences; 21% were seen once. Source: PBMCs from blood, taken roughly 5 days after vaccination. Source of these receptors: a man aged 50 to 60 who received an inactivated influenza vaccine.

The CDR3 sequence: CASSYAGRTGELFF. CDR3 DNA: TGTGCCAGCAGTTACGCAGGGAGGACCGGGGAGCTGTTTTTT. The V gene is TRBV6-5, the J gene TRBJ2-2; TRBD2 is a possible D gene (6 bases). CDR1 is MNHEY, CDR2 SVGAGI, per germline. The ends were cut back, 2 bases at V and 5 bases at J, with 9 bases in the middle. This CDR3 is 14 amino acids long.

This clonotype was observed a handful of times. DNA of the CDR3: TGTGCCAGCAGCTTAGGTCTCCAGGGAAGGACAGATACGCAGTATTTT. Its translation is CASSLGLQGRTDTQYF. The chain combines TRBV7-9 with TRBJ2-3; tentatively, D is TRBD1 (5 bases). Germline-derived CDR1 and CDR2 are SEHNR and FQNEAQ (reference sequence). The germline V and J ends were trimmed by 1 base and 3 bases, with 14 bases remaining between them. CDR3 length: 16 residues.

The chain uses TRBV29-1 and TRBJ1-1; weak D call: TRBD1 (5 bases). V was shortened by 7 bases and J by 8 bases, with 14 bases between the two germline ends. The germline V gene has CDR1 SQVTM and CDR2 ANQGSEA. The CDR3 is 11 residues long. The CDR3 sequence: CSATPRAEAFF. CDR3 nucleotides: TGCAGCGCCACTCCCAGGGCCGAAGCTTTCTTT.

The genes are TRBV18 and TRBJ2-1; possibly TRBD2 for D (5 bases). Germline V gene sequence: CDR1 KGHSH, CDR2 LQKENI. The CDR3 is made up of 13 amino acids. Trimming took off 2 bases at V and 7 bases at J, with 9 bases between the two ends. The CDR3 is CASSPARENEQFF. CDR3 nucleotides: TGTGCCAGCTCACCAGCTAGGGAGAATGAGCAGTTCTTC. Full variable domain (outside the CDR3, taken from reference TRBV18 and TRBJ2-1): NAGVMQNPRHLVRRRGQEARLRCSPMKGHSHVYWYRQLPEEGLKFMVYLQKENIIDESGMPKERFSAEFPKEGPSILRIQQVVRGDSAAYFCASSPARENEQFFGPGTRLTVL.

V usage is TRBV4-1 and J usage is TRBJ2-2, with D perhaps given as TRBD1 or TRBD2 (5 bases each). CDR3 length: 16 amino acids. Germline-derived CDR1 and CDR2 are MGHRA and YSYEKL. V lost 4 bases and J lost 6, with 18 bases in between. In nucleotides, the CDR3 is TGCGCCAGCAGCCGTTGGCAGGAGAGGGGAGCCGGGGAGCTGTTTTTT. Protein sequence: CASSRWQERGAGELFF.

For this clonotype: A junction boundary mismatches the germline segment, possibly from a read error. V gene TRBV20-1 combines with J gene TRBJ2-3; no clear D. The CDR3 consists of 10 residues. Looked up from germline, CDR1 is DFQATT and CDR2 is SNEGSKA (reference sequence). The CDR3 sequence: CSGSTDTRYF. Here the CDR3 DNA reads TGCAGTGGCAGCACAGATACGCGGTATTTT.

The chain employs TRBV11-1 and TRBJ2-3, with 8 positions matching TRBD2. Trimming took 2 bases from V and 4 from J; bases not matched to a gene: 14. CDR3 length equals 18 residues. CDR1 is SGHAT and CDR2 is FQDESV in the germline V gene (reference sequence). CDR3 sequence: CASSLPRSGGRDADTQYF. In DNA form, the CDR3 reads TGTGCCAGCAGCTTACCCCGCTCGGGGGGGAGGGATGCAGATACGCAGTATTTT. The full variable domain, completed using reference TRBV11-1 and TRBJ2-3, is EAEVAQSPRYKITEKSQAVAFWCDPISGHATLYWYRQILGQGPELLVQFQDESVVDDSQLPKDRFSAERLKGVDSTLKIQPAELGDSAMYLCASSLPRSGGRDADTQYFGPGTRLTVL.

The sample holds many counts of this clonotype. The CDR3 DNA reads TGTGCCAGCAGCCCCCAAAGACAGGGCAACATTCAGTACTTC. Translation: CASSPQRQGNIQYF. The chain couples TRBV7-2 to TRBJ2-4; 7 bases line up with TRBD1. The CDR3 covers 14 residues. Trimming took 5 bases from V and 7 from J; bases not matched to a gene: 8. The germline gives CDR1 SGHTA, CDR2 FQGNSA. The complete variable domain, with remaining parts taken from reference TRBV7-2 and TRBJ2-4, reads GAGVSQSPSNKVTEKGKDVELRCDPISGHTALYWYRQSLGQGLEFLIYFQGNSAPDKSGLPSDRFSAERTGGSVSTLTIQRTQQEDSAVYLCASSPQRQGNIQYFGAGTRLSVL.

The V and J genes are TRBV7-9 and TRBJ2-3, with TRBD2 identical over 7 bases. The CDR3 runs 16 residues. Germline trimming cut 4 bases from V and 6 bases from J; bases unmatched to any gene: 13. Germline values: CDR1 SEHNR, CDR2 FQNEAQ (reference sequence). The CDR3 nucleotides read TGTGCCAGCAGCTCTAGCCCGGCGGGAGTCCCCGATACGCAGTATTTT. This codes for CASSSSPAGVPDTQYF.

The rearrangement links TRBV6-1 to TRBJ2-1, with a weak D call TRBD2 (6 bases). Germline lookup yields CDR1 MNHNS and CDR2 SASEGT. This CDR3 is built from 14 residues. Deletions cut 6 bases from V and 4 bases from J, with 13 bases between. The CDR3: CASRPGLPYNEQFF. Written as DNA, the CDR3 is TGTGCCAGCAGGCCGGGACTTCCATACAATGAGCAGTTCTTC.

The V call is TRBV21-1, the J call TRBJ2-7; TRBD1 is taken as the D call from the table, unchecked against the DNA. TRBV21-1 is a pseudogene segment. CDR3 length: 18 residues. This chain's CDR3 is CASSWGAGEGRCDDEQYF. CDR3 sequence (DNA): TGTGCCAGCAGCTGGGGCGCCGGGGAGGGGCGCTGCGACGACGAGCAGTACTTC.

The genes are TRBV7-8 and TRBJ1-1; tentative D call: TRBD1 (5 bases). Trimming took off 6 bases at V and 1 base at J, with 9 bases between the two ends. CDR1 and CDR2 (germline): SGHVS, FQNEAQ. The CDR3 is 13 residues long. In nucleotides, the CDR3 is TGTGCCAGCAGTAATCAGGGGAACACTGAAGCTTTCTTT. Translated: CASSNQGNTEAFF. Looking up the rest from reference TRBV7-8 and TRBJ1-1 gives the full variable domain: GAGVSQSPRYKVAKRGQDVALRCDPISGHVSLFWYQQALGQGPEFLTYFQNEAQLDKSGLPSDRFFAERPEGSVSTLKIQRTQQEDSAVYLCASSNQGNTEAFFGQGTRLTVV.

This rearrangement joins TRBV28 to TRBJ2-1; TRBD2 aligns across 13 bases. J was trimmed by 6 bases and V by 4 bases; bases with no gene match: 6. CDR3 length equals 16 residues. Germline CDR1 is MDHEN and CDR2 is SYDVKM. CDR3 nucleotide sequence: TGTGCCAGCAGTTACCTACTAGCGGGAGGGCCCAATGAGCAGTTCTTC. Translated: CASSYLLAGGPNEQFF.

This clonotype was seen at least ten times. In DNA form, the CDR3 reads TGCGCCAGCAGCTCTACAGGGGACCAGCCCCAGCATTTT. This encodes CASSSTGDQPQHF. This chain uses TRBV5-1 with TRBJ1-5; 7 bases align to TRBD1. Germline V CDR1 and CDR2: SGHRS, YFSETQ. Trimming took 3 bases from V and 7 from J; bases not matched to a gene: 4. The CDR3 totals 13 residues. The variable domain in full, with the rest retrieved from reference TRBV5-1 and TRBJ1-5, is KAGVTQTPRYLIKTRGQQVTLSCSPISGHRSVSWYQQTPGQGLQFLFEYFSETQRNKGNFPGRFSGRQFSNSRSEMNVSTLELGDSALYLCASSSTGDQPQHFGDGTRLSIL.

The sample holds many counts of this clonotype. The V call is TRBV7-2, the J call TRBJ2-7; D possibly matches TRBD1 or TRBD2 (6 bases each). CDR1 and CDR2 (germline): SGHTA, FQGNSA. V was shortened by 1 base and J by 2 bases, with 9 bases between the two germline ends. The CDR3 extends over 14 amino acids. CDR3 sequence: CASSLEGGPYEQYF. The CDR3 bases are TGTGCCAGCAGCTTAGAAGGGGGGCCCTACGAGCAGTACTTC.

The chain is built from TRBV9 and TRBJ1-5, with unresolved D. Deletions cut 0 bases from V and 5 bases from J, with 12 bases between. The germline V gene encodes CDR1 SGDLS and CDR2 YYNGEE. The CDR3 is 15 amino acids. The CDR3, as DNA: TGTGCCAGCAGCGTAGATGGCAAACCGGATCAGCCCCAGCATTTT. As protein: CASSVDGKPDQPQHF.

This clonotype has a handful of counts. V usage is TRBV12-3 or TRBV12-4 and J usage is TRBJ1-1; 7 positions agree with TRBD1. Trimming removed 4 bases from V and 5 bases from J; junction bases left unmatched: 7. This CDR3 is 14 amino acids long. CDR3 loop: CASSSVAGGTEAFF. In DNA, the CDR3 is TGTGCCAGCAGTTCGGTGGCAGGGGGGACTGAAGCTTTCTTT.

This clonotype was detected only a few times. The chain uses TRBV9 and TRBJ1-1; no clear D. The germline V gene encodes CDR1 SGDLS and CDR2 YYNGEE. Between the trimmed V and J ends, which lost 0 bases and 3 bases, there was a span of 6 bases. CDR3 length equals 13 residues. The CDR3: CASSVVRDTEAFF. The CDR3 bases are TGTGCCAGCAGCGTAGTTCGGGACACTGAAGCTTTCTTT.

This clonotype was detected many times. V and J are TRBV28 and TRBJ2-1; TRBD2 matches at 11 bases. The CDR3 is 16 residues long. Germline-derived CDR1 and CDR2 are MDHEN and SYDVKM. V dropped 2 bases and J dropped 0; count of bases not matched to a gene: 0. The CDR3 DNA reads TGTGCCAGCAGTTTACTAGCGGGAGGCTCCTACAATGAGCAGTTCTTC. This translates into CASSLLAGGSYNEQFF.

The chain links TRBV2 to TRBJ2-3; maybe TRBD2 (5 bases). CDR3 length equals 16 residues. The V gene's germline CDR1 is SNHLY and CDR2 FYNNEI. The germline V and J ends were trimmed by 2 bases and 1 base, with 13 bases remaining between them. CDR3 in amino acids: CASSEIFWTGTDTQYF. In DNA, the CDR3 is TGTGCCAGCAGTGAAATCTTCTGGACTGGCACAGATACGCAGTATTTT.

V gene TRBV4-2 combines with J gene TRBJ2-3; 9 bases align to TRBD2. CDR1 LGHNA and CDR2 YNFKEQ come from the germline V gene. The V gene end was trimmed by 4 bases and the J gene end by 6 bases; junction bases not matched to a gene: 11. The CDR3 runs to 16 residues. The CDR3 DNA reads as TGTGCCAGCAGCCTAGGGGTCAGGACTAGCGTGGATACGCAGTATTTT. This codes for CASSLGVRTSVDTQYF.

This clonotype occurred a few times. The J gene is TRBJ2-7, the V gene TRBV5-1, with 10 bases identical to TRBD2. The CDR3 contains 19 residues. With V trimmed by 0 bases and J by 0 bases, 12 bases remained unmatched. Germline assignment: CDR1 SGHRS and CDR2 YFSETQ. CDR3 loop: CASSLGPTSGWSLSYEQYF. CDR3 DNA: TGCGCCAGCAGCTTGGGCCCGACTAGCGGGTGGAGCCTCTCCTACGAGCAGTACTTC.

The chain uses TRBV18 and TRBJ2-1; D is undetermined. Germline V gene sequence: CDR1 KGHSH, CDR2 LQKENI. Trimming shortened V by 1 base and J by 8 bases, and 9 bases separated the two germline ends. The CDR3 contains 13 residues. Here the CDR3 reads CASSPLLRDEQFF. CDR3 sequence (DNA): TGTGCCAGCTCACCACTTCTTCGTGATGAGCAGTTCTTC.

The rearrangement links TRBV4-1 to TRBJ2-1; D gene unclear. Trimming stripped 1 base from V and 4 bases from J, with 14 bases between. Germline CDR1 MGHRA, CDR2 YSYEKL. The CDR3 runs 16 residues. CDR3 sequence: CASSQGSARLYNEQFF. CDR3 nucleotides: TGCGCCAGCAGCCAAGGGAGCGCCCGCTTGTACAATGAGCAGTTCTTC.

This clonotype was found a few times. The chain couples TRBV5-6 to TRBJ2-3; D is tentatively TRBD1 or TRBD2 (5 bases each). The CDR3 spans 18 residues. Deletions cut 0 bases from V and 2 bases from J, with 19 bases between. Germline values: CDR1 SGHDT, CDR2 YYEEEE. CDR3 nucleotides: TGTGCCAGCAGCTTGGCTTCCGGGGACCGCAGATACACAGATACGCAGTATTTT. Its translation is CASSLASGDRRYTDTQYF.

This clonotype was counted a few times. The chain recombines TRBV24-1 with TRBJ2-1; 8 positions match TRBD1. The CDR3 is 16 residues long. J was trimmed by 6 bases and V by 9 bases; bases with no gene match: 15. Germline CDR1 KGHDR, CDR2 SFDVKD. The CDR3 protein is CATQRNPGQVTNEQFF. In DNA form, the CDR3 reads TGTGCCACCCAACGTAATCCGGGACAGGTTACCAATGAGCAGTTCTTC.

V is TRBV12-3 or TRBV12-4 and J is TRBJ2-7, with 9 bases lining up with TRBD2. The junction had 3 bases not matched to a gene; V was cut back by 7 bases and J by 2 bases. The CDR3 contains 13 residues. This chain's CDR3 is CASTSGITYEQYF. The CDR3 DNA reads TGTGCCAGCACTAGCGGGATTACCTACGAGCAGTACTTC.

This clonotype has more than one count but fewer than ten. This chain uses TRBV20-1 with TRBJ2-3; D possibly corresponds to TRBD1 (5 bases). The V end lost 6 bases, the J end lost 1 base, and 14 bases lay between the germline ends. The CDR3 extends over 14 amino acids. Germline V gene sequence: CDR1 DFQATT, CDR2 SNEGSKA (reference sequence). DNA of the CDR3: TGCAGTGCCTCGGGCGCAGGGCGCACAGATACGCAGTATTTT. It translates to CSASGAGRTDTQYF.